The TCR beta chain described here comes from a study of blood T cell repertoires in COVID-19 (dated by TCRdb to about 2020). A note on the overall study: Collaborator samples came from the United States, Italy and Spain and covered acute and convalescent phases of COVID-19. Deeply sampled blood TCRbeta repertoires from subjects exposed to, actively infected with, or recovered from COVID-19 were included in the dataset. The sample metadata nearly always contained a de-identified subject ID, COVID-19 status, age in years and sex. The material from the prospective study consisted of cDNA or gDNA derived from T cells, B-cell-depleted T cells, or PBMCs. Where available, HLA class I and class II types were obtained from metadata supplied by the sample provider rather than from assay-based typing. Samples were obtained from the ongoing ImmuneRACE study (first 160 participants) and from roughly 1,300 subjects provided by 6 global collaborators. The repertoires were released in a freely available public database intended as a resource for research on the immune response to SARS-CoV-2. Results the study describes overall, beyond this receptor: Clinical and demographic metadata were provided uncurated, with the amount varying by source and participant.

For this clone: The clone's antigen remains unknown. Within one base of it there is no much larger clone, and no base qualities were kept.

TCRbeta CDR3 regions were amplified from genomic DNA by means of the immunoSEQ Assay, a bias-controlled multiplex PCR. Per the source publication's procedure: Nucleated cell counts per sample were estimated from amplification of reference gene primers within the assay. To quantify the absolute abundance of each unique TCRbeta CDR3 rearrangement, sequence reads were collapsed and filtered. For each sample, productive Simpson clonality was calculated as the square root of Simpson's diversity index across productive rearrangements. TCRdb holds this immuneACCESS table with in-frame rearrangements only. Some clones are missing; in checked studies, unresolved V genes explain under half, and the rest has no known cause. V and J calls and clone size are copied from that table; D and trimming were computed from the DNA. The sample yields around 190,000 clones; 88% were counted once. The top ten hold about 1.6% of the sample.

Sequences MNHNS (CDR1) and SASEGT (CDR2) are obtained from the germline V gene. V loses 2 bases, J loses 1 base, and the germline ends lie 11 bases apart. Measured from the cysteine to the phenylalanine, the CDR3 is 15 residues long. Left in the record is the CDR3 DNA by itself, 45 bases read in frame from the first base. The collaborating institutions used their own protocols to collect whole blood in K2EDTA tubes. Collaborator samples were shipped for TCRbeta analysis as frozen whole blood, isolated PBMCs, or DNA extracted from either sample type. The receptor was derived from a man younger than 35 with active or convalescent COVID-19. The source material was peripheral blood. The chain is encoded by TRBV6-1 joined to TRBJ1-2; a tentative D match to TRBD1 spans 5 bases. The CDR3 region: CASSETGVLNYGYTF. In nucleotide form, the sequence is TGTGCCAGCAGTGAAACAGGAGTCCTTAACTATGGCTACACCTTC.